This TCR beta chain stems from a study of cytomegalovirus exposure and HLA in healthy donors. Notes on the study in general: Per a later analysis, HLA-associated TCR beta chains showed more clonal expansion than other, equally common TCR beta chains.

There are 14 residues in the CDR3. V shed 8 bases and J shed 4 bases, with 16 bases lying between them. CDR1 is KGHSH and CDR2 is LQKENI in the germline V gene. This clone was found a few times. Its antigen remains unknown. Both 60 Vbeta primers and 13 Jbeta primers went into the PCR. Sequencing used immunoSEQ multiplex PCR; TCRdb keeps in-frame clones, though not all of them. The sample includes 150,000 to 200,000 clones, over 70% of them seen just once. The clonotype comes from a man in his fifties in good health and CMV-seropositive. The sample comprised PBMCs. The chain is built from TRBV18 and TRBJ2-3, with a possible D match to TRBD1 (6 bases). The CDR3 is CASVTNQGPDTQYF. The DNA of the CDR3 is TGTGCCAGCGTCACCAATCAGGGGCCAGATACGCAGTATTTT.